The 22 T cell receptor beta chains listed next were all sequenced from one sample in a study of blood T cell repertoires in COVID-19. Sequencing was performed with immunoSEQ multiplex PCR; in TCRdb, only in-frame clones are kept and a portion is missing. The profile shows fewer than 85,000 clones, more than 60% of them singletons. Sequenced: peripheral blood. Source of these receptors: a woman older than 75 with active or convalescent COVID-19.

The chain recombines TRBV7-8 with TRBJ2-6; D remains unclear. V was trimmed by 1 base and J by 0 bases, leaving 7 bases between them. Looked up from germline, CDR1 is SGHVS and CDR2 is FQNEAQ. The length of the CDR3 is 16 residues. CDR3 DNA: TGTGCCAGCAGCTTAGTTCCGTCCTCTGGGGCCAACGTCCTGACTTTC. It yields the protein CASSLVPSSGANVLTF.

The V gene is TRBV28, the J gene TRBJ2-7; D may be TRBD1 (6 bases). This CDR3 region has 15 residues. Germline-derived CDR1 and CDR2 are MDHEN and SYDVKM. V gave up 6 bases and J gave up 0 bases, with 15 bases separating them. The CDR3 is CASRTTGTLSYEQYF. The CDR3 DNA sequence: TGTGCCAGCAGGACCACCGGGACACTCTCCTACGAGCAGTACTTC.

This chain joins TRBV4-1 and TRBJ1-1, with TRBD1 matching 7 bases. CDR1 is MGHRA, CDR2 YSYEKL, per germline. J gave up 4 bases and V 7 bases, and 12 bases lay outside the gene matches. This CDR3 is built from 15 residues. In DNA form, the CDR3 reads TGCGCCAGCACTTCAGGGGGGCGAGGAGGCACTGAAGCTTTCTTT. Encoded protein: CASTSGGRGGTEAFF.

This chain connects TRBV18 to TRBJ2-3; 10 nucleotides line up with TRBD2. V shed 3 bases, J shed 6 bases, and the junction held 21 bases outside the gene matches. The length of the CDR3 is 20 residues. Germline CDR1 reads KGHSH; CDR2 reads LQKENI. The CDR3, as DNA: TGTGCCAGCTCACCGGAACGGGGGTTGGGGACTAGCGAGATGAGTGATACGCAGTATTTT. It codes for CASSPERGLGTSEMSDTQYF.

The chain uses TRBV12-5 and TRBJ1-5; 7 nucleotides align to TRBD1. The junction had 8 bases not matched to a gene; V was cut back by 0 bases and J by 3 bases. The CDR3 loop spans 17 amino acids. Germline assignment: CDR1 LGHNT and CDR2 FRNRAP. CDR3 amino acids: CASGLVLTGVINQPQHF. The DNA for the CDR3 is TGTGCTAGTGGTTTGGTACTAACAGGGGTCATCAATCAGCCCCAGCATTTT.

The rearrangement joins TRBV5-5 to TRBJ2-7; TRBD1 is a possible D gene (5 bases). The CDR3 is made up of 15 amino acids. Trimming took 1 base from V and 3 from J, leaving 14 bases between them. Germline V gene data show CDR1 as SGHKS and CDR2 as YYEKEE (reference sequence). For the CDR3, the DNA is TGTGCCAGCAGCTTGTGGCCAGGGCCTAACTACGAGCAGTACTTC. It is translated as CASSLWPGPNYEQYF.

The chain joins TRBV19 to TRBJ1-5; 10 bases map to TRBD1. V lost 10 bases and J lost 4; bases outside the gene matches: 10. The CDR3 consists of 15 residues. Germline CDR1 reads LNHDA; CDR2 reads SQIVND (reference sequence). The CDR3 is CATSRRTGGNQPQHF. DNA for the CDR3: TGTGCCACCAGCCGGAGGACAGGGGGAAATCAGCCCCAGCATTTT.

The chain links TRBV7-2 to TRBJ1-6, with 7 bases identical to TRBD1. The J segment lost 6 bases and the V segment lost 5 bases, leaving 7 bases of the junction unmatched. The CDR3 is made up of 15 amino acids. Germline CDR1 is SGHTA and CDR2 is FQGNSA. Here the CDR3 DNA reads TGTGCCAGCAGCACAGACAGGGTACCTAATTCACCCCTCCACTTT. This sequence encodes CASSTDRVPNSPLHF. Filled out from reference TRBV7-2 and TRBJ1-6, the complete variable domain reads GAGVSQSPSNKVTEKGKDVELRCDPISGHTALYWYRQSLGQGLEFLIYFQGNSAPDKSGLPSDRFSAERTGGSVSTLTIQRTQQEDSAVYLCASSTDRVPNSPLHFGNGTRLTVT.

The chain employs TRBV2 and TRBJ2-1, with 11 nucleotides matching TRBD2. Germline assignment: CDR1 SNHLY and CDR2 FYNNEI. The V gene end was trimmed by 5 bases and the J gene end by 8 bases; junction bases not matched to a gene: 5. The CDR3 has 14 amino acids. CDR3 region: CASSIAGGLDEQFF. In DNA, the CDR3 is TGTGCCAGCAGTATAGCGGGGGGGCTTGATGAGCAGTTCTTC.

This chain joins TRBV5-1 and TRBJ2-1; 10 bases match TRBD2. CDR3 length: 16 amino acids. J lost 2 bases, V lost 4 bases, and 6 bases had no gene match. CDR1 and CDR2 (germline): SGHRS, YFSETQ. The CDR3 DNA reads TGCGCCAGCAGCCCACGGACTAGCGGACCCTACAATGAGCAGTTCTTC. Translating gives CASSPRTSGPYNEQFF.

The V and J genes are TRBV19 and TRBJ1-2, with 8 bases lining up with TRBD1. J gave up 3 bases and V 6 bases, and 9 bases lay outside the gene matches. This CDR3 is 15 amino acids long. From germline, CDR1 is LNHDA and CDR2 SQIVND (reference sequence). The CDR3 reads CASRSQGAKDYGYTF. CDR3 nucleotides: TGTGCCAGTAGGAGCCAGGGGGCAAAGGACTATGGCTACACCTTC.

This chain links TRBV3-1 (or the pseudogene TRBV3-2) with TRBJ2-2; D not resolved. Trimming cost V 3 bases and J 5 bases, with 4 bases left between them. The CDR3 totals 12 residues. The germline CDR1 and CDR2 sequences are LGHDT and YNNKEL (reference sequence). The CDR3 spells CASSQATGELFF. The CDR3 nucleotides read TGTGCCAGCAGCCAGGCAACCGGGGAGCTGTTTTTT.

The gene calls are TRBV7-2 and TRBJ2-7; tentative D call: TRBD1 (6 bases). The V gene lost 1 base and the J gene lost 7 bases, with 23 bases spanning the gap. Germline V gene data show CDR1 as SGHTA and CDR2 as FQGNSA. This CDR3 has 17 residues. CDR3 nucleotides: TGTGCCAGCAGCTTAGGTGGGGTTGTGTCAGGGGCTCGGGAGCAGTACTTC. Its protein product is CASSLGGVVSGAREQYF.

The gene calls are TRBV30 and TRBJ1-5; 7 positions match TRBD1. The germline CDR1 and CDR2 sequences are GTSNPN and SVGIG (reference sequence). The CDR3 has 15 residues. Unmatched junction bases numbered 9, after V lost 0 bases and J lost 7 bases. The CDR3 nucleotides read TGTGCCTGGAGTGTCCTCGACAGGGTGGGACAGCCCCAGCATTTT. This codes for CAWSVLDRVGQPQHF.

The chain is built from TRBV10-2 and TRBJ2-3; TRBD2 agrees at 7 bases. Unmatched junction bases numbered 6, after V lost 0 bases and J lost 0 bases. There are 17 residues in the CDR3. Germline V lookup: CDR1 WSHSY, CDR2 SAAADI. The CDR3 loop reads CASSESLASLSTDTQYF. DNA of the CDR3: TGCGCCAGCAGTGAGTCACTAGCGAGTTTGAGCACAGATACGCAGTATTTT.

V gene TRBV4-1 combines with J gene TRBJ1-2; possibly TRBD1 for D (6 bases). Germline loops: CDR1 MGHRA, CDR2 YSYEKL. The V gene lost 2 bases and the J gene lost 2 bases, with 9 bases spanning the gap. The CDR3 is 14 amino acids. CDR3 residues: CASSQIRGNYGYTF. The CDR3 coding sequence is TGCGCCAGCAGCCAAATCAGGGGAAACTATGGCTACACCTTC.

For this clone: Sequence at one end of the junction differs from germline and may be a read error. This chain links TRBV7-7 with TRBJ2-3; TRBD1 matches 8 bases. This CDR3 region has 15 residues. Per the germline V gene, CDR1 is SSHAT and CDR2 is FNYEAQ (reference sequence). The DNA for the CDR3 is TGTGCTAGCAGCGCCGGGACAGGAGGCACAGATACGCAGTATTTT. This sequence encodes CASSAGTGGTDTQYF. Full variable domain (outside the CDR3, taken from reference TRBV7-7 and TRBJ2-3): GAGVSQSPRYKVTKRGQDVTLRCDPISSHATLYWYQQALGQGPEFLTYFNYEAQPDKSGLPSDRFSAERPEGSISTLTIQRTEQRDSAMYRCASSAGTGGTDTQYFGPGTRLTVL.

V and J are TRBV19 and TRBJ1-6, with a possible D match to TRBD1 (5 bases). Germline-derived CDR1 and CDR2 are LNHDA and SQIVND (reference sequence). The CDR3 is 14 amino acids. Trimming pared 1 base from V and 8 bases from J, leaving 9 bases between. The CDR3 sequence: CASSIGQTDSPLHF. The CDR3 DNA is TGTGCCAGTAGTATAGGACAGACGGATTCACCCCTCCACTTT.

The V call is TRBV25-1, the J call TRBJ2-7; D possibly corresponds to TRBD2 (7 bases). Trimming shortened V by 7 bases and J by 4 bases, and 14 bases separated the two germline ends. CDR1 is MGHDK, CDR2 SYGVNS, per germline. There are 13 residues in the CDR3. The CDR3, as DNA: TGTGCCAGCAAGGGAGGGGGGCTATACGAGCAGTACTTC. This encodes CASKGGGLYEQYF.

The V gene is TRBV19, the J gene TRBJ1-1; weak D call: TRBD1 (6 bases). V gave up 9 bases and J gave up 1 base, with 24 bases separating them. The CDR3 has 17 amino acids. Germline V gives CDR1 LNHDA, CDR2 SQIVND (reference sequence). CDR3 amino acids: CASLVGGETDRNTEAFF. DNA of the CDR3: TGTGCCAGCTTAGTAGGGGGGGAGACGGACCGGAACACTGAAGCTTTCTTT.

The rearrangement joins TRBV27 to TRBJ2-5, with D possibly TRBD2 on 5 matching bases. Germline V CDR1 and CDR2: MNHEY, SMNVEV (reference sequence). The ends were cut back, 6 bases at V and 5 bases at J, with 13 bases in the middle. This CDR3 contains 13 residues. The CDR3 is CASRWSSIETQYF. In DNA form, the CDR3 reads TGTGCCAGCAGATGGTCTAGCATTGAGACCCAGTACTTC.

The genes are TRBV9 and TRBJ1-2, with D possibly TRBD1 on 5 matching bases. CDR1 and CDR2 (germline): SGDLS, YYNGEE. V was shortened by 2 bases and J by 1 base, with 12 bases between the two germline ends. The CDR3 contains 15 residues. As DNA, the CDR3 is TGTGCCAGCAGCGTGTTAGACAGATTTAACTATGGCTACACCTTC. This sequence encodes CASSVLDRFNYGYTF.